This T cell receptor (beta chain) stems from a study of blood T cell repertoires in COVID-19. Overall study context: The analysed material was cDNA or gDNA that came from T cells, B-cell-depleted T cells, or PBMCs.

Produced via immunoSEQ multiplex PCR; TCRdb's table is partial and in-frame only. The sample records fewer than 350,000 clones, about 85% being singletons. Clinical history reported by participants formed the basis on which cohorts were assigned. The CDR3 covers 17 residues. V was clipped by 8 bases and J by 3 bases, with 25 bases between them. Germline lookup yields CDR1 LGHNT and CDR2 FRNRAP. Sequencing used PBMCs or T cells enriched from blood (not recorded which). The genes are TRBV12-5 and TRBJ1-1; tentatively, D is TRBD1 (6 bases). This TCR came from a woman between 25 and 40 years old who had been exposed to COVID-19. CDR3 in amino acids: CASLPGDTTYRDTEAFF. As DNA, the CDR3 is TGTGCTAGTTTACCCGGGGACACAACATATAGGGACACTGAAGCTTTCTTT.